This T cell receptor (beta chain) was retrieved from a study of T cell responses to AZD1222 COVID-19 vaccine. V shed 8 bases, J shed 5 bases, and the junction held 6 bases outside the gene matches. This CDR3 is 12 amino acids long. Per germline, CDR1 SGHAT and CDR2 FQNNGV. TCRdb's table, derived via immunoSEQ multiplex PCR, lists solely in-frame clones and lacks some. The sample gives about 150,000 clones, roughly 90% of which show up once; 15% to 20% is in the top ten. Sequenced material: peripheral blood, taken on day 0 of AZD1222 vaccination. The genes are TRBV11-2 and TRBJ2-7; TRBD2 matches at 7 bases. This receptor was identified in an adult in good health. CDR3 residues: CASGLEVDEQYF. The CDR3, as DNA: TGTGCCAGCGGACTAGAAGTCGACGAGCAGTACTTC.